This record concerns one T cell receptor beta chain sequence. The data belong to a study of blood T cell repertoires in COVID-19. As handled by the study authors: Amplification of reference gene primers was used by the study to estimate nucleated cell counts. Here immunoSEQ multiplex PCR was the method, and the copy in TCRdb shows in-frame clones only, minus some. That table supplies the V and J calls and clone size; D and trimming were determined from the DNA. The data show 200,000 or so clones, roughly 80% seen once. The CDR3 is made up of 16 amino acids. J was trimmed by 5 bases and V by 5 bases; bases with no gene match: 12. Germline lookup yields CDR1 SGHRS and CDR2 YFSETQ.

This receptor was taken from a woman under 40 with acute or convalescent COVID-19. The V and J genes are TRBV5-1 and TRBJ2-2, with 7 bases identical to TRBD2. The sequenced sample consisted of peripheral blood. This CDR3 is CASRDLGRGGTGELFF. CDR3 bases: TGCGCCAGCAGGGACCTAGGGCGCGGGGGAACCGGGGAGCTGTTTTTT.